The 27 T cell receptor beta chains presented below share a single source sample, sequenced in a study of T-cell memory formation after mild COVID-19. One entry per CDR3 protein, called by TCRdb with MiXCR from the 5' RACE reads. The sample lists roughly 140,000 distinct CDR3 sequences, 11% to 15% occurring once. Sequencing was done on a sample of PBMCs or a T cell subset sorted from them (not recorded which). These receptors were collected from an adult woman who had mild COVID-19 (a few samples of this study predate the infection). Cell type and time point are not known.

Only a few counts were recorded for this clonotype. The rearrangement links TRBV7-3 to TRBJ2-7; possible D gene TRBD2, 7 bases. V dropped 5 bases and J dropped 7 bases, with 21 bases sitting between them. Per germline, CDR1 SGHTA and CDR2 FQGTGA. This CDR3 is built from 15 residues. DNA of the CDR3: TGTGCCAGCAGCCCCCACGGGGGGCCGGGGCAGGAGCAGTACTTC. Translation gives CASSPHGGPGQEQYF.

The chain uses TRBV14 and TRBJ2-1; D is undetermined. V gave up 0 bases and J gave up 6 bases, with 6 bases separating them. The CDR3 has 13 amino acids. The V gene's germline CDR1 is SGHDN and CDR2 FVKESK. The CDR3 sequence is CASSQDWVNEQFF. The CDR3 DNA follows: TGTGCCAGCAGCCAAGACTGGGTCAATGAGCAGTTCTTC. Filled out from reference TRBV14 and TRBJ2-1, the complete variable domain reads EAGVTQFPSHSVIEKGQTVTLRCDPISGHDNLYWYRRVMGKEIKFLLHFVKESKQDESGMPNNRFLAERTGGTYSTLKVQPAELEDSGVYFCASSQDWVNEQFFGPGTRLTVL.

The chain recombines TRBV12-3 or TRBV12-4 with TRBJ2-3, with TRBD1 as a possible D gene (5 bases). CDR3 length: 16 residues. V lost 6 bases to trimming and J lost 1 base, with 17 bases between them. The CDR3 DNA sequence: TGTGCCAGCAGCCCCCCGGGTCAGGGTCGCACAGATACGCAGTATTTT. It yields the protein CASSPPGQGRTDTQYF.

This clonotype was counted a few times. The V call is TRBV4-2, the J call TRBJ2-1; D might be TRBD2 (6 bases). The CDR3 loop spans 15 amino acids. The V gene lost 5 bases and the J gene lost 7 bases, with 18 bases spanning the gap. CDR1 is LGHNA, CDR2 YNFKEQ, per germline. The CDR3 reads CASSGPGGMSNEQFF. In DNA, the CDR3 is TGTGCCAGCAGCGGGCCGGGCGGGATGTCGAATGAGCAGTTCTTC.

The chain carries TRBV20-1 and TRBJ1-1, with D tentatively TRBD1 (6 bases). The CDR3 consists of 15 residues. CDR1 and CDR2 from the germline V gene are DFQATT and SNEGSKA (reference sequence). Here the CDR3 DNA reads TGCAGGGGTGGTGGGGGCACGTACCTGAACACTGAAGCTTTCTTT. It yields the protein CRGGGGTYLNTEAFF.

This rearrangement joins TRBV3-1 to TRBJ2-7; TRBD2 agrees at 8 bases. Germline V gene lookup returns CDR1 LGHDT and CDR2 YNNKEL (reference sequence). J was trimmed by 1 base and V by 6 bases; bases with no gene match: 11. This CDR3 spans 16 amino acids. In DNA form, the CDR3 reads TGTGCCAGCAGTCTAGGGGCCAAGCGGGGGTCCTACGAGCAGTACTTC. Amino acid sequence: CASSLGAKRGSYEQYF.

CDR3 in DNA: TGTGCCAGCAGTTGGAACAGCGCCTACGAGCAGTACTTC. Translating it yields CASSWNSAYEQYF. The chain is built from TRBV6-6 and TRBJ2-7; D is ambiguous. There are 13 residues in the CDR3. V was pared by 4 bases and J by 2 bases, with 9 bases between. In germline, CDR1 is MNHNY, CDR2 SVGAGI (reference sequence).

The rearrangement joins TRBV25-1 to TRBJ2-7; 8 bases agree with TRBD1. Germline V gives CDR1 MGHDK, CDR2 SYGVNS. Trimming at V came to 1 base and at J to 2 bases, leaving 7 bases not matched to a gene. The CDR3 covers 16 residues. The CDR3: CASSESGLQGAYEQYF. The CDR3 coding sequence is TGTGCCAGCAGTGAATCCGGCTTACAGGGGGCCTACGAGCAGTACTTC.

This clonotype showed up many times. The chain recombines TRBV4-3 with TRBJ1-6; the D gene is possibly TRBD1 (6 bases). The CDR3 has 15 amino acids. The ends were cut back, 0 bases at V and 6 bases at J, with 9 bases in the middle. From germline, CDR1 is LGHNA and CDR2 YSLEER. The CDR3 protein is CASSQERGGNSPLHF. The DNA of the CDR3 is TGCGCCAGCAGCCAAGAGAGGGGGGGTAATTCACCCCTCCACTTT.

The V and J genes are TRBV29-1 and TRBJ1-1; tentatively, D is TRBD1 (6 bases). Germline V gives CDR1 SQVTM, CDR2 ANQGSEA. This CDR3 is built from 13 residues. V was clipped by 6 bases and J by 3 bases, with 14 bases between them. In DNA, the CDR3 is TGCAGCGTCCAGGGAGGGGGGGACACTGAAGCTTTCTTT. This codes for CSVQGGGDTEAFF.

V usage is TRBV5-1 and J usage is TRBJ2-7, with D perhaps matching TRBD2 (6 bases). The CDR3 is 14 amino acids. CDR1 and CDR2 from the germline V gene are SGHRS and YFSETQ. The V end was cut by 4 bases, the J end by 6 bases, with 17 bases between. The CDR3 DNA reads as TGCGCCAGCAGCCCGGGGGACCCACCGAGCGAGCAGTACTTC. Its translation is CASSPGDPPSEQYF.

The V call is TRBV12-3 or TRBV12-4, the J call TRBJ1-4, with no clear D. This CDR3 spans 13 amino acids. Trimming took off 0 bases at V and 8 bases at J, with 7 bases between the two ends. Here the CDR3 reads CASSLALLEKLFF. DNA for the CDR3: TGTGCCAGCAGTTTAGCGCTGCTGGAAAAACTGTTTTTT.

CDR3 in amino acids: CARGPGGHFKYEQYF. The CDR3 DNA sequence: TGTGCCCGGGGGCCAGGGGGCCACTTTAAGTACGAGCAGTACTTC. This sequence joins TRBV7-9 and TRBJ2-7; 8 bases match TRBD1. Germline loops: CDR1 SEHNR, CDR2 FQNEAQ (reference sequence). V lost 11 bases to trimming and J lost 4 bases; unmatched junction nucleotides: 16. There are 15 residues in the CDR3.

The rearrangement uses TRBV4-1 and TRBJ2-7, with 7 bases that match TRBD1. This CDR3 spans 15 amino acids. Unmatched junction bases numbered 6, after V lost 3 bases and J lost 1 base. CDR1 is MGHRA, CDR2 YSYEKL, per germline. Here the CDR3 reads CASSQEDRRSYEQYF. In nucleotides, the CDR3 is TGCGCCAGCAGCCAGGAGGACAGGCGATCCTACGAGCAGTACTTC.

At least ten counts were recorded for this clonotype. The chain employs TRBV27 and TRBJ2-1; 8 bases fit TRBD2. Germline values: CDR1 MNHEY, CDR2 SMNVEV (reference sequence). CDR3 length: 13 amino acids. V lost 8 bases, J lost 6 bases, and 6 bases stayed unmatched. Here the CDR3 reads CASSAGVVNEQFF. The CDR3 nucleotides are TGTGCCAGCTCAGCGGGAGTGGTCAATGAGCAGTTCTTC.

The chain uses TRBV7-8 and TRBJ2-7; D perhaps matches TRBD1 (5 bases). V was trimmed by 6 bases and J by 0 bases, leaving 9 bases between them. This CDR3 comprises 13 residues. The germline CDR1 and CDR2 sequences are SGHVS and FQNEAQ. The CDR3 is CASRHRLSYEQYF. The CDR3 bases are TGTGCCAGCAGACACAGGCTCTCCTACGAGCAGTACTTC.

This clonotype was seen more than once but under ten times. V is TRBV29-1 and J is TRBJ2-7; either TRBD1 or TRBD2 may fit D (5 bases each). This CDR3 region has 11 residues. Germline loops: CDR1 SQVTM, CDR2 ANQGSEA. The ends were cut back, 3 bases at V and 7 bases at J, with 10 bases in the middle. CDR3 sequence (DNA): TGCAGCGTTGACCGGGGCAGGGAGCAGTACTTC. Translating it yields CSVDRGREQYF.

V gene TRBV19 combines with J gene TRBJ2-1; 11 bases match TRBD2. V lost 3 bases, J lost 6 bases, and 4 bases stayed unmatched. The CDR3 loop spans 15 amino acids. From germline, CDR1 is LNHDA and CDR2 SQIVND (reference sequence). CDR3: CASSIGLAGSNEQFF. The CDR3 DNA reads as TGTGCCAGTAGTATCGGACTAGCGGGTTCCAATGAGCAGTTCTTC.

The rearrangement joins TRBV29-1 to TRBJ1-2; D is unclear. Germline V gene sequence: CDR1 SQVTM, CDR2 ANQGSEA. CDR3 size: 13 residues. V was clipped by 5 bases and J by 4 bases, with 14 bases between them. CDR3 region: CSVYSGPIYGYTF. In DNA, the CDR3 is TGCAGCGTTTACAGCGGGCCCATCTATGGCTACACCTTC.

In its sample, this clonotype was seen many times. The genes are TRBV7-9 and TRBJ1-1; D is unclear. There are 14 residues in the CDR3. V was shortened by 1 base and J by 4 bases, with 10 bases between the two germline ends. In germline, CDR1 is SEHNR, CDR2 FQNEAQ (reference sequence). The DNA for the CDR3 is TGTGCCAGCAGCTTAGTCCAATCTTTCACTGAAGCTTTCTTT. Its protein is CASSLVQSFTEAFF.

The chain links TRBV25-1 to TRBJ1-1; TRBD1 is a possible D gene (5 bases). The CDR3 sequence is 15 residues long. The germline V gene has CDR1 MGHDK and CDR2 SYGVNS. V gave up 5 bases and J gave up 3 bases, with 16 bases separating them. CDR3 residues: CASSWDRGLDTEAFF. The DNA of the CDR3 is TGTGCCAGCAGTTGGGATCGGGGGTTGGACACTGAAGCTTTCTTT.

The CDR3 nucleotides are TGTGCCATCAGTGGGGACAGGGCTTCGTACCAAGAGACCCAGTACTTC. Translating it yields CAISGDRASYQETQYF. The chain couples TRBV10-3 to TRBJ2-5; TRBD1 agrees at 9 bases. Germline CDR1 reads ENHRY; CDR2 reads SYGVKD. This CDR3 contains 16 residues. J gave up 0 bases and V 4 bases, and 6 bases lay outside the gene matches.

This clonotype was detected only a few times. V and J are TRBV20-1 and TRBJ1-1; D gene ambiguous. Trimming cost V 5 bases and J 5 bases, with 15 bases left between them. From germline, CDR1 is DFQATT and CDR2 SNEGSKA (reference sequence). The CDR3 covers 13 residues. The CDR3, as DNA: TGCAGTGCTCGGTTATTTCGAGGGACTGAAGCTTTCTTT. Translated: CSARLFRGTEAFF.

This chain connects TRBV3-1 to TRBJ2-4; D is unresolved. The V and J ends lost 4 bases and 1 base respectively, with 8 bases between them. The CDR3 is 14 amino acids. From germline, CDR1 is LGHDT and CDR2 YNNKEL (reference sequence). The chain's CDR3 is CASSLEWAKNIQYF. CDR3 DNA sequence: TGTGCCAGCAGCCTGGAATGGGCCAAAAACATTCAGTACTTC.

This clonotype has more than one count but fewer than ten. V is TRBV7-9 and J is TRBJ1-1; D uncertain. The CDR3 length is 13 residues. The germline V and J ends were trimmed by 0 bases and 0 bases, with 2 bases remaining between them. Germline CDR1 and CDR2: SEHNR and FQNEAQ (reference sequence). The CDR3 loop reads CASSLALNTEAFF. The DNA for the CDR3 is TGTGCCAGCAGCTTAGCCTTGAACACTGAAGCTTTCTTT. Full variable domain (rest looked up from reference TRBV7-9 and TRBJ1-1): DTGVSQNPRHKITKRGQNVTFRCDPISEHNRLYWYRQTLGQGPEFLTYFQNEAQLEKSRLLSDRFSAERPKGSFSTLEIQRTEQGDSAMYLCASSLALNTEAFFGQGTRLTVV.

The chain employs TRBV2 and TRBJ1-5, with no clear D. Germline values: CDR1 SNHLY, CDR2 FYNNEI. Trimming pared 3 bases from V and 6 bases from J, leaving 6 bases between. This CDR3 has 12 amino acids. In nucleotides, the CDR3 is TGTGCCAGCAGTGATTCGGTTCAGCCCCAGCATTTT. It yields the protein CASSDSVQPQHF.

This clonotype was seen ten or more times. The V gene is TRBV11-2, the J gene TRBJ2-7; no clear D gene. The CDR3 sequence is 13 residues long. Looked up from germline, CDR1 is SGHAT and CDR2 is FQNNGV. V shed 4 bases and J shed 0 bases, with 7 bases lying between them. The CDR3 DNA follows: TGTGCCAGCAGCTCCGGAGTCTCCTACGAGCAGTACTTC. It codes for CASSSGVSYEQYF. Combining the CDR3 with reference TRBV11-2 and TRBJ2-7 gives the whole variable domain EAGVAQSPRYKIIEKRQSVAFWCNPISGHATLYWYQQILGQGPKLLIQFQNNGVVDDSQLPKDRFSAERLKGVDSTLKIQPAKLEDSAVYLCASSSGVSYEQYFGPGTRLTVT.